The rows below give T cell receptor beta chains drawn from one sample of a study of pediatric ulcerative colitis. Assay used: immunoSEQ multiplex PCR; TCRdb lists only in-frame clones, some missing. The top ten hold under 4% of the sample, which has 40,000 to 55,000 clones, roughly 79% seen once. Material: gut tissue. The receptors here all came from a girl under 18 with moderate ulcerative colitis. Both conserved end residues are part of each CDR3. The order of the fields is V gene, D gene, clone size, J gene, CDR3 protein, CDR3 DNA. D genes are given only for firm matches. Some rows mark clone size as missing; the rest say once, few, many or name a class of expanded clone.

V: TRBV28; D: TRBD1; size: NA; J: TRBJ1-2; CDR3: CASNSQGRGYGYTF; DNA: TGTGCCAGCAATTCACAGGGGCGAGGCTATGGCTACACCTTC
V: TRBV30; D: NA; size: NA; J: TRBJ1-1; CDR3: CALITGRMNTEAFF; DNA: TGTGCCCTGATAACGGGACGTATGAACACTGAAGCTTTCTTT
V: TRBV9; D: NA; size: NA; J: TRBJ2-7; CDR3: CASSVDPSGTYEQYF; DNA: TGTGCCAGCAGCGTAGACCCCTCAGGAACCTACGAGCAGTACTTC
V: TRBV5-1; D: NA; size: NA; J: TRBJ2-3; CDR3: CASSLNPRTDLTDTQYF; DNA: TGCGCCAGCAGCTTGAATCCCCGGACTGACCTCACAGATACGCAGTATTTT
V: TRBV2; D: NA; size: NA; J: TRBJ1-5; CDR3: CASTEGRYNQPQHF; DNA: TGTGCCAGCACCGAGGGCAGATATAATCAGCCCCAGCATTTT
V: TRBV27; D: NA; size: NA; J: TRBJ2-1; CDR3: CASSLSVGPVEQFF; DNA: TGTGCCAGCAGTTTATCGGTGGGTCCCGTTGAGCAGTTCTTC
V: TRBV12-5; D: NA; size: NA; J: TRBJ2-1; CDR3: CASGLVVRRNEQFF; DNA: TGTGCTAGTGGTTTGGTAGTGAGGAGGAATGAGCAGTTCTTC
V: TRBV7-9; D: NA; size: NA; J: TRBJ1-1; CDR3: CASSLEGVWNTEAFF; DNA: TGTGCCAGCAGCTTAGAAGGGGTGTGGAACACTGAAGCTTTCTTT
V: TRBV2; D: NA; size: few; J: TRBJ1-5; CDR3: CASTREGNQPQHF; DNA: TGTGCCAGCACGAGGGAGGGCAATCAGCCCCAGCATTTT
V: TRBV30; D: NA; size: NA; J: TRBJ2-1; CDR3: CAWNMGPYNEQFF; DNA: TGTGCCTGGAACATGGGGCCGTACAATGAGCAGTTCTTC
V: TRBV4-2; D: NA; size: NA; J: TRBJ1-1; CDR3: CASSQDGGGAGAAFF; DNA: TGTGCCAGCAGCCAAGATGGAGGGGGGGCAGGGGCAGCTTTCTTT
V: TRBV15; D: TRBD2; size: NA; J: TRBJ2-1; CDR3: CATSRDIAGGPSGGVYNEQFF; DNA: TGTGCCACCAGCAGAGACATAGCGGGAGGCCCTAGTGGGGGGGTCTACAATGAGCAGTTCTTC
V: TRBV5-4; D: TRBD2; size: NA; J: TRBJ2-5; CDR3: CASSPGLAASETQYF; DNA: TGTGCCAGCAGCCCGGGACTAGCAGCGTCAGAGACCCAGTACTTC
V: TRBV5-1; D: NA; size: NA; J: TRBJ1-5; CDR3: CASSFGEGNQPQHF; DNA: TGCGCCAGCAGCTTCGGGGAGGGTAATCAGCCCCAGCATTTT
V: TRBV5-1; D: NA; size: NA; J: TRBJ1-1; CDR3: CASSLAGSIGLGTEAFF; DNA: TGCGCCAGCAGCTTGGCGGGTTCTATAGGATTGGGCACTGAAGCTTTCTTT
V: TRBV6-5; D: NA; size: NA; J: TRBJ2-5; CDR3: CASSSSGRTQETQYF; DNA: TGTGCCAGCAGTTCAAGCGGGCGGACCCAAGAGACCCAGTACTTC
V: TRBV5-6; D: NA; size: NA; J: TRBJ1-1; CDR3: CASSNMAWSQEANTEAFF; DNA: TGTGCCAGCAGCAACATGGCGTGGTCGCAGGAGGCGAACACTGAAGCTTTCTTT
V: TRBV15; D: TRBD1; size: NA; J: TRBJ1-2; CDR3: CATSADFGGDREKYTF; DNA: TGTGCCACCAGCGCTGATTTCGGGGGGGACAGGGAGAAGTACACCTTC
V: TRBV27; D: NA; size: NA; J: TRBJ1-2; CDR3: CASSSAPGGYTF; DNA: TGTGCCAGCAGTTCAGCCCCGGGGGGCTACACCTTC
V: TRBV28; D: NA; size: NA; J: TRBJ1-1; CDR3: CASSLSEGYTEAFF; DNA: TGTGCCAGCAGTTTATCTGAGGGGTACACTGAAGCTTTCTTT
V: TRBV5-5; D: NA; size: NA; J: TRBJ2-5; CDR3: CASSFQGQGETQYF; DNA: TGTGCCAGCAGCTTTCAAGGGCAGGGAGAGACCCAGTACTTC
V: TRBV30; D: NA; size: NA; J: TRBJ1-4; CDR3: CAWSVGQTNEKLFF; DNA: TGTGCCTGGAGTGTCGGGCAGACTAATGAAAAACTGTTTTTT
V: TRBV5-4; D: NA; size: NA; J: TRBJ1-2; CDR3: CASSLGQEMRGYTF; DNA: TGTGCCAGCAGCTTGGGTCAGGAGATGAGGGGCTACACCTTC
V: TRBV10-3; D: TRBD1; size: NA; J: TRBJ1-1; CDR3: CAISGGPGQNPTEAFF; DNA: TGTGCCATCAGTGGGGGTCCGGGACAGAATCCCACTGAAGCTTTCTTT
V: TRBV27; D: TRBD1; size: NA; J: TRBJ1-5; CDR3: CASSSGTGSAQPQHF; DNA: TGTGCCAGCAGTTCCGGGACAGGGAGCGCTCAGCCCCAGCATTTT
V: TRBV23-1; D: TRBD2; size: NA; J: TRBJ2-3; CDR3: CASSQSRGVELEAGQDTQYF; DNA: TGCGCCAGCAGTCAATCCCGGGGGGTAGAGTTGGAAGCTGGGCAAGATACGCAGTATTTT
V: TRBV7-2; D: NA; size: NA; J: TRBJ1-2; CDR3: CASSLDPDNYGYTF; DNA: TGTGCCAGCAGCTTAGACCCGGATAACTATGGCTACACCTTC
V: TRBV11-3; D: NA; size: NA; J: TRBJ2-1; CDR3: CASSLDAEQFF; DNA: TGTGCCAGCAGCTTAGACGCGGAGCAGTTCTTC
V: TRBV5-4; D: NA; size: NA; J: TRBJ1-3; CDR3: CASSPDPGRPSGNTIYF; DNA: TGTGCCAGCAGCCCCGACCCCGGACGGCCCTCTGGAAACACCATATATTTT
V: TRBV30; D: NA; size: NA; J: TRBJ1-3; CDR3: CAWSVGQISGNTIYF; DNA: TGTGCCTGGAGTGTAGGGCAGATCTCTGGAAACACCATATATTTT
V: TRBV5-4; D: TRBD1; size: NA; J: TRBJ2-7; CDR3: CASGRDRGYEQYF; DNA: TGTGCCAGCGGCCGGGACAGGGGCTACGAGCAGTACTTC
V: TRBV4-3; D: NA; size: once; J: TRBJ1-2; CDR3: CASSQGVSRGSLYGYTF; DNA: TGCGCCAGCAGCCAAGGGGTGTCACGGGGGAGCCTTTATGGCTACACCTTC
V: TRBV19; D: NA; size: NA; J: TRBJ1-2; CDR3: CASSTPGVRGVGYTF; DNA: TGTGCCAGTAGTACTCCAGGGGTTCGAGGTGTTGGCTACACCTTC
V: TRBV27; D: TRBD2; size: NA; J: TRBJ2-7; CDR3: CASSTGGIYEQYF; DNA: TGTGCCAGCAGTACGGGAGGGATCTACGAGCAGTACTTC
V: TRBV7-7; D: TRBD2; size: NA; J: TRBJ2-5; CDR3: CASSGGLAGGQETQYF; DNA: TGTGCCAGCAGCGGAGGACTAGCGGGAGGTCAAGAGACCCAGTACTTC
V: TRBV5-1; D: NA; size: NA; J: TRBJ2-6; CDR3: CASSWVLGSGANVLTF; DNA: TGCGCCAGCAGCTGGGTTTTGGGGTCTGGGGCCAACGTCCTGACTTTC
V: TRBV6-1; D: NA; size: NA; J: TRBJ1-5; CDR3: CASSETGWRNQPQHF; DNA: TGTGCCAGCAGTGAAACGGGATGGCGCAATCAGCCCCAGCATTTT
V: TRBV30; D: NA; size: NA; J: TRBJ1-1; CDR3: CAWSVEMNTEAFF; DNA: TGTGCCTGGAGTGTGGAAATGAACACTGAAGCTTTCTTT
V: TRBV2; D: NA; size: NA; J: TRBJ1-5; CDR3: CASTGSSNQPQHF; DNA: TGTGCCAGCACCGGGTCGAGCAATCAGCCCCAGCATTTT
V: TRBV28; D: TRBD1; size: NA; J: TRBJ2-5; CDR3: CASSPVGTGGTRTQYF; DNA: TGTGCCAGCAGCCCCGTTGGGACAGGGGGCACGAGGACCCAGTACTTC
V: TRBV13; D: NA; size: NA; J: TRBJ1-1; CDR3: CASSLPLNTEAFF; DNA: TGTGCCAGCAGCTTACCCCTGAACACTGAAGCTTTCTTT
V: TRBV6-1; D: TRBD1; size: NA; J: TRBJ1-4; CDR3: CASSEAPTGVTNEKLFF; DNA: TGTGCCAGCAGTGAAGCGCCAACAGGGGTCACTAATGAAAAACTGTTTTTT
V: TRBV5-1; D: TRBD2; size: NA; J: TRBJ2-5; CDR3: CASSPSGRQETQYF; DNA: TGCGCCAGCAGCCCCAGCGGGAGGCAAGAGACCCAGTACTTC
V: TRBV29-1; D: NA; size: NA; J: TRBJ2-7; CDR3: CSAVWGGYEQYF; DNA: TGCAGCGCTGTTTGGGGCGGCTACGAGCAGTACTTC
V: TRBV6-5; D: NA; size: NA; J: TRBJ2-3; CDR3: CASSYDRGADTQYF; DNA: TGTGCCAGCAGTTACGACCGTGGCGCAGATACGCAGTATTTT
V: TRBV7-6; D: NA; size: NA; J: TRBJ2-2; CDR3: CASSFGESSRELFF; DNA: TGTGCCAGCAGCTTTGGGGAAAGCTCACGGGAGCTGTTTTTT
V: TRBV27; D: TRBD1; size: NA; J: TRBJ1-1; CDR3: CASSFGVVTGRTEAFF; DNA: TGTGCCAGCAGTTTTGGAGTTGTGACAGGGCGTACTGAAGCTTTCTTT
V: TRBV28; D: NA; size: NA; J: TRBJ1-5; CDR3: CASSLPKNKGISTNQPQHF; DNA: TGTGCCAGCAGTTTACCGAAGAACAAGGGAATTTCTACCAATCAGCCCCAGCATTTT